Reported below is one T cell receptor (beta chain). This sample stems from a study of T cells expressing NK-cell markers. No DNA is given; TCRdb re-called the 5' RACE reads and lists each CDR3 protein once. The sample table sets out roughly 150,000 distinct CDR3 sequences. The CDR3 loop spans 14 amino acids. The V gene's germline CDR1 is LNHNV and CDR2 YYDKDF (reference sequence). The sequencing input was blood T cells: a sorted CD56 or NKG2C T cell subset, CD4+ or CD8+ T cells, or bulk PBMC T cells (not recorded which). This TCR derives from a woman between 18 and 75 years old in good health. The chain links TRBV15 to TRBJ2-7; without DNA, the TCRdb call of TRBD1 cannot be checked. The CDR3 protein is CATSRVDRGDEQYF.